What follows are 25 T cell receptor beta chains derived from one specimen sequenced in a study of siplizumab effects on memory and regulatory T cells (dated by TCRdb to the late 2010s). Receptor libraries were prepared by the immunoSEQ multiplex PCR assay. TCRdb provides this immuneACCESS table in a form limited to in-frame rearrangements. Some clones are lacking; in checked studies, under half of them reflect an unresolved V gene, and why the rest are absent is not known. The sample table shows over 95,000 clones, and over 85% are seen once. Roughly 0.15% of the sample is in the top ten clones. The specimen was non-Treg CD4+ T cells sorted from blood. Explained via the paper, the cell subset or site label denotes: FACS-sorted unstimulated CD4+ non-regulatory T cells. The receptors come from a human donor in good health.

The rearrangement uses TRBV7-7 and TRBJ2-5, with 9 bases aligning to TRBD1. The CDR3 loop spans 13 amino acids. Germline-derived CDR1 and CDR2 are SSHAT and FNYEAQ (reference sequence). With 5 bases clipped from V and 5 bases from J, the junction kept 3 bases outside the gene matches. CDR3: CASSKDRGETQYF. In DNA form, the CDR3 reads TGTGCCAGCAGCAAAGACAGGGGGGAGACCCAGTACTTC.

V is TRBV5-1 and J is TRBJ1-4, with 9 positions matching TRBD1. V shed 0 bases, J shed 8 bases, and the junction held 8 bases outside the gene matches. Per the germline V gene, CDR1 is SGHRS and CDR2 is YFSETQ. The CDR3 is 16 residues long. CDR3 nucleotide sequence: TGCGCCAGCAGCTTGGCCAAGACAGGGGGTGGCGAAAAACTGTTTTTT. Translation gives CASSLAKTGGGEKLFF.

V usage is TRBV29-1 and J usage is TRBJ2-1; D gene ambiguous. Trimming took off 4 bases at V and 4 bases at J, with 2 bases between the two ends. This CDR3 has 10 residues. Germline CDR1 and CDR2: SQVTM and ANQGSEA. The DNA for the CDR3 is TGCAGCGTTGGGTACAATGAGCAGTTCTTC. This codes for CSVGYNEQFF.

This chain links TRBV19 with TRBJ1-2; tentatively, D is TRBD1 (6 bases). This CDR3 is 14 amino acids long. Trimming shortened V by 1 base and J by 4 bases, and 10 bases separated the two germline ends. Germline CDR1 is LNHDA and CDR2 is SQIVND (reference sequence). CDR3 protein: CASSIGGAPYGYTF. In DNA, the CDR3 is TGTGCCAGTAGTATAGGGGGGGCCCCCTATGGCTACACCTTC.

V usage is TRBV9 and J usage is TRBJ1-1; TRBD1 agrees at 8 bases. CDR1 SGDLS and CDR2 YYNGEE come from the germline V gene. This CDR3 spans 13 amino acids. V lost 4 bases to trimming and J lost 8 bases; unmatched junction nucleotides: 7. The CDR3, as DNA: TGTGCCAGCAGCACCCCGGGACAGGCCGAAGCTTTCTTT. Translated: CASSTPGQAEAFF.

This chain connects TRBV5-4 to TRBJ2-1; D unclear. The germline V gene has CDR1 SGHNT and CDR2 YYREEE (reference sequence). Deletions cut 5 bases from V and 1 base from J, with 13 bases between. CDR3 length: 15 residues. The chain's CDR3 is CASSSGPKSYNEQFF. The CDR3 nucleotides are TGTGCCAGCAGTTCCGGGCCAAAATCCTACAATGAGCAGTTCTTC.

In DNA, the CDR3 is TGTGCCAGCAGCCCCAGCAGGGGTGGCTACACCTTC. Protein: CASSPSRGGYTF. V gene TRBV27 combines with J gene TRBJ1-2, with D possibly TRBD1 on 6 matching bases. Trimming shortened V by 6 bases and J by 7 bases, and 12 bases separated the two germline ends. The germline CDR1 and CDR2 sequences are MNHEY and SMNVEV (reference sequence). CDR3 size: 12 residues.

On this clone: Mismatch with germline at one junction end may stem from a read error. The chain is built from TRBV2 and TRBJ1-2, with D perhaps matching TRBD1 (5 bases). CDR1 and CDR2 from the germline V gene are SNHLY and FYNNEI. The CDR3 is 15 residues long. The CDR3 here is CARSLSPTGGYGYTF. In nucleotides, the CDR3 is TGTGCCAGGAGTCTCAGTCCAACGGGGGGATATGGTTACACCTTC.

The chain joins TRBV28 to TRBJ2-3; 11 bases align to TRBD2. The CDR3 has 19 amino acids. Germline CDR1 is MDHEN and CDR2 is SYDVKM. J lost 4 bases, V lost 5 bases, and 17 bases had no gene match. The CDR3 coding sequence is TGTGCCAGCAGTCTAAGGGTGATAATTAGCGGGGGGGCCCCAGATACGCAGTATTTT. It encodes CASSLRVIISGGAPDTQYF.

The chain combines TRBV25-1 with TRBJ2-7; D unclear. From germline, CDR1 is MGHDK and CDR2 SYGVNS. Trimming left V 2 bases short and J 3 bases short, with 11 bases between. CDR3 size: 14 residues. The CDR3 loop is CASSEHSKDYEQYF. Here the CDR3 DNA reads TGTGCCAGCAGTGAACACAGTAAGGACTACGAGCAGTACTTC.

The table lists this clone with a count of one. V is TRBV21-1 and J is TRBJ2-6. TRBV21-1 is classified as a pseudogene. The CDR3 runs 18 residues. For the CDR3, the DNA is TGTGCCAGCAGCAGTCACTTTGACCCTTGCTCTGGGGCCAACGTCCTGACTTTC. Protein product: CASSSHFDPCSGANVLTF.

The chain employs TRBV7-2 and TRBJ2-1; TRBD2 might be the D (5 bases). Trimming pared 2 bases from V and 0 bases from J, leaving 14 bases between. Germline V gene sequence: CDR1 SGHTA, CDR2 FQGNSA. The CDR3 covers 17 residues. CDR3 DNA sequence: TGTGCCAGCAGCTTAAGTTACAGCGGACCCTCCTACAATGAGCAGTTCTTC. Translated, it gives CASSLSYSGPSYNEQFF.

A single count supports this clone. This rearrangement joins TRBV28 to TRBJ1-5; weak D call: TRBD1 (6 bases). Germline V CDR1 and CDR2: MDHEN, SYDVKM. Trimming took 10 bases from V and 4 from J, leaving 14 bases between them. This CDR3 contains 13 residues. The CDR3 bases are TGTGCCACCCGAGGGGGAGGGAATCAGCCCCAGCATTTT. Its translation: CATRGGGNQPQHF.

This chain joins TRBV18 and TRBJ2-7, with D perhaps matching TRBD1 or TRBD2 (5 bases each). Germline CDR1 is KGHSH and CDR2 is LQKENI. V lost 3 bases and J lost 3, with 21 bases in between. The CDR3 totals 17 residues. This CDR3 is CASSPQGRVQGGYEQYF. The DNA of the CDR3 is TGTGCCAGCTCACCCCAGGGCCGGGTCCAAGGAGGCTACGAGCAGTACTTC.

The V gene is TRBV6-6, the J gene TRBJ1-5; TRBD1 is a possible D gene (5 bases). V gave up 6 bases and J gave up 2 bases, with 14 bases separating them. CDR1 is MNHNY and CDR2 is SVGAGI in the germline V gene (reference sequence). The CDR3 has 15 residues. The CDR3 loop reads CASRGDGGGNQPQHF. The CDR3, as DNA: TGTGCCAGCAGGGGGGATGGGGGGGGCAATCAGCCCCAGCATTTT.

J is TRBJ1-2 and V is TRBV28, with D unresolved. Germline V gives CDR1 MDHEN, CDR2 SYDVKM. The V end lost 2 bases, the J end lost 2 bases, and 9 bases lay between the germline ends. This CDR3 spans 14 amino acids. CDR3 sequence: CASSLENRNYGYTF. The DNA for the CDR3 is TGTGCCAGCAGTTTAGAGAACCGAAACTATGGCTACACCTTC.

V and J are TRBV4-1 and TRBJ1-5; TRBD1 matches at 8 bases. The CDR3 covers 13 residues. CDR1 and CDR2 (germline): MGHRA, YSYEKL. With 4 bases clipped from V and 6 bases from J, the junction kept 2 bases outside the gene matches. CDR3 protein: CASSRGQGQPQHF. The CDR3, as DNA: TGCGCCAGCAGCCGTGGACAGGGTCAGCCCCAGCATTTT.

The chain is built from TRBV4-2 and TRBJ1-4; D remains ambiguous. Trimming shortened V by 2 bases and J by 6 bases, and 13 bases separated the two germline ends. CDR3 length: 15 residues. Germline assignment: CDR1 LGHNA and CDR2 YNFKEQ. CDR3 protein: CASSQLRARDEKLFF. CDR3 bases: TGTGCCAGCAGCCAATTAAGGGCCCGGGATGAAAAACTGTTTTTT.

Concerning this clone itself: Other DNA sequences in the same sample also yield this CDR3. The V call is TRBV18, the J call TRBJ2-5; a possible D gene is TRBD2 (6 bases). This CDR3 region has 13 residues. V was cut by 3 bases and J by 2 bases, with 7 bases left in between. Germline V CDR1 and CDR2: KGHSH, LQKENI. The CDR3 nucleotides read TGTGCCAGCTCACCGGGACTGCAAGAGACCCAGTACTTC. Its translation: CASSPGLQETQYF.

The CDR3, as DNA: TGTGCCAGCAGCTTAGGAAGGAGTCTAGGCTCCGAGCAGTACTTC. This translates into CASSLGRSLGSEQYF. The rearrangement links TRBV7-2 to TRBJ2-7; no firm D call. V dropped 1 base and J dropped 6 bases, with 16 bases sitting between them. In germline, CDR1 is SGHTA, CDR2 FQGNSA. There are 15 residues in the CDR3.

The chain has TRBV19 and TRBJ2-1; TRBD2 matches 11 bases. J gave up 6 bases and V 3 bases, and 4 bases lay outside the gene matches. CDR1 is LNHDA, CDR2 SQIVND, per germline (reference sequence). The CDR3 covers 15 residues. The CDR3 coding sequence is TGTGCCAGTAGTATCGGGACTAGCGGTAGCAATGAGCAGTTCTTC. Protein product: CASSIGTSGSNEQFF. The full variable domain, with the rest looked up from reference TRBV19 and TRBJ2-1, is DGGITQSPKYLFRKEGQNVTLSCEQNLNHDAMYWYRQDPGQGLRLIYYSQIVNDFQKGDIAEGYSVSREKKESFPLTVTSAQKNPTAFYLCASSIGTSGSNEQFFGPGTRLTVL.

Remarks on this clone: Compared with germline, one end of the junction differs, possibly owing to a read error. This rearrangement joins TRBV19 to TRBJ2-2; 7 positions match TRBD1. Germline lookup yields CDR1 LNHDA and CDR2 SQIVND (reference sequence). The CDR3 sequence is 15 residues long. The CDR3 is CASSLDRVRTGELFF. CDR3 nucleotides: TGTGCCAGTAGTTTAGACAGGGTTCGGACCGGGGAGCTGTTTTTT.

This sequence joins TRBV28 and TRBJ2-1; D possibly corresponds to TRBD1 (5 bases). This CDR3 is 13 amino acids long. The germline CDR1 and CDR2 sequences are MDHEN and SYDVKM. V lost 4 bases to trimming and J lost 7 bases, with 11 bases between them. For the CDR3, the DNA is TGTGCCAGCAGTTCGACAGCCCAGAATGAGCAGTTCTTC. Its translation is CASSSTAQNEQFF.

CDR3 sequence reads: CASSVGPSWGETQYF. The CDR3 coding sequence is TGTGCCAGCAGCGTAGGTCCTAGCTGGGGAGAGACCCAGTACTTC. V is TRBV9 and J is TRBJ2-5; TRBD2 is a possible D gene (5 bases). Germline CDR1 reads SGDLS; CDR2 reads YYNGEE. V dropped 0 bases and J dropped 4 bases, with 13 bases sitting between them. CDR3 size: 15 residues.

The rearrangement links TRBV19 to TRBJ2-7; no clear D gene. The CDR3 length is 11 residues. Germline loops: CDR1 LNHDA, CDR2 SQIVND (reference sequence). With 5 bases removed from V and 6 bases from J, the gap between germline ends came to 8 bases. The CDR3 protein is CASSASSEQYF. CDR3 coding DNA: TGTGCCAGTAGTGCGAGCTCCGAGCAGTACTTC.